Following are 23 T cell receptor beta chains from one sample sequenced in a study of cytomegalovirus exposure and HLA in healthy donors. In the PCR, 60 Vbeta and 13 Jbeta primers were used. Generated by immunoSEQ multiplex PCR, the TCRdb table keeps only in-frame clones and is missing some. The sample consists of about 160,000 clones, about 80% of them appearing once. Specimen: PBMCs. The source of these receptors is a man aged 25 to 45 in good health and CMV-seropositive.

This clone has only a few counts. This chain uses TRBV9 with TRBJ1-1, with D tentatively TRBD1 (5 bases). Germline V lookup: CDR1 SGDLS, CDR2 YYNGEE. Trimming took off 4 bases at V and 1 base at J, with 11 bases between the two ends. This CDR3 has 14 amino acids. The CDR3 protein is CASSPRQKNTEAFF. In nucleotides, the CDR3 is TGTGCCAGCAGCCCACGACAGAAGAACACTGAAGCTTTCTTT.

This rearrangement joins TRBV5-4 to TRBJ1-3, with TRBD1 matching over 7 bases. V shed 1 base and J 2 bases; nucleotides not matched to a gene: 3. The germline CDR1 and CDR2 sequences are SGHNT and YYREEE (reference sequence). The CDR3 length is 15 residues. This CDR3 is CASSLIGTAGNTIYF. In DNA, the CDR3 is TGTGCCAGCAGCTTGATTGGGACAGCTGGAAACACCATATATTTT.

This chain uses TRBV5-4 with TRBJ2-2; TRBD1 agrees at 12 bases. This CDR3 spans 17 amino acids. Germline V lookup: CDR1 SGHNT, CDR2 YYREEE (reference sequence). After removal of 4 bases from V and 7 bases from J, the junction contained 11 bases not matched to a gene. CDR3 sequence reads: CASSDLMGQGAGGELFF. Here the CDR3 DNA reads TGTGCCAGCAGCGACTTGATGGGACAGGGGGCAGGCGGGGAGCTGTTTTTT.

The chain has TRBV6-6 and TRBJ1-5, with D tentatively TRBD1 (6 bases). This CDR3 is built from 15 residues. Germline-derived CDR1 and CDR2 are MNHNY and SVGAGI (reference sequence). The ends were cut back, 2 bases at V and 4 bases at J, with 12 bases in the middle. The CDR3 DNA sequence: TGTGCCAGCAGTTACGGAGGGAGGGGGAATCAGCCCCAGCATTTT. Residues: CASSYGGRGNQPQHF.

A remark on this clone: Other nucleotide sequences in the sample specify the same CDR3. V usage is TRBV7-2 and J usage is TRBJ2-5; possibly TRBD1 for D (6 bases). Germline V lookup: CDR1 SGHTA, CDR2 FQGNSA. This CDR3 comprises 13 residues. V was shortened by 3 bases and J by 2 bases, with 7 bases between the two germline ends. In nucleotides, the CDR3 is TGTGCCAGCAGCTTCGGACAGCAAGAGACCCAGTACTTC. It encodes CASSFGQQETQYF.

The chain couples TRBV11-2 to TRBJ2-3, with D possibly being TRBD2 (6 bases). V gave up 7 bases and J gave up 8 bases, with 22 bases separating them. This CDR3 is 15 amino acids long. Germline CDR1 reads SGHAT; CDR2 reads FQNNGV. The CDR3 region is CASTETGLGRGTQYF. The DNA for the CDR3 is TGTGCCAGCACCGAGACTGGTCTTGGGCGGGGTACGCAGTATTTT.

Turning to this clone: Other DNA sequences from this sample encode an identical CDR3 as well. This chain links TRBV9 with TRBJ1-5, with a possible D match to TRBD1 (5 bases). This CDR3 is built from 13 residues. The V end was cut by 0 bases, the J end by 7 bases, with 8 bases between. In germline, CDR1 is SGDLS, CDR2 YYNGEE. The chain's CDR3 is CASSVGGGQPQHF. The CDR3 region has the DNA TGTGCCAGCAGCGTAGGGGGGGGACAGCCCCAGCATTTT.

Comment on this clone: Additional DNA sequences in this sample encode the identical CDR3. The V and J genes are TRBV6-5 and TRBJ2-7; 9 bases match TRBD1. The CDR3 consists of 15 residues. V trimming: 0 bases; J trimming: 3 bases; junction bases outside the gene matches: 3. CDR1 is MNHEY and CDR2 is SVGAGI in the germline V gene. The CDR3 DNA sequence: TGTGCCAGCAGTTACTCGGGACAGGGTTTCTACGAGCAGTACTTC. This translates into CASSYSGQGFYEQYF.

The J gene is TRBJ2-1, the V gene TRBV7-2; TRBD2 matches 9 bases. CDR1 is SGHTA and CDR2 is FQGNSA in the germline V gene. This CDR3 contains 18 residues. The V and J ends lost 3 bases and 2 bases, in that order; junction bases with no gene match: 11. CDR3 sequence (DNA): TGTGCCAGCAGCTTCCCGGGGAGCGGGGGGAGGACCTACAATGAGCAGTTCTTC. Amino acids: CASSFPGSGGRTYNEQFF.

J is TRBJ2-1 and V is TRBV7-2, with a tentative D call TRBD1 (6 bases). The V and J ends lost 3 bases and 9 bases respectively, with 9 bases between them. The V gene's germline CDR1 is SGHTA and CDR2 FQGNSA. This CDR3 is 12 amino acids long. CDR3 sequence: CASSFRGGEQFF. As DNA, the CDR3 is TGTGCCAGCAGCTTCAGGGGTGGTGAGCAGTTCTTC.

This chain uses TRBV6-5 with TRBJ2-5, with D tentatively TRBD2 (5 bases). The CDR3 is 15 amino acids. Between the trimmed V and J ends, which lost 2 bases and 4 bases, there was a span of 14 bases. Per the germline V gene, CDR1 is MNHEY and CDR2 is SVGAGI. The chain's CDR3 is CASSYGGPLRETQYF. CDR3 DNA: TGTGCCAGCAGTTACGGCGGGCCCCTCCGAGAGACCCAGTACTTC.

CDR3: CASSLGYGGPPELRQPQHF. The DNA for the CDR3 is TGTGCCAGCAGCTTGGGGTATGGGGGCCCGCCGGAGTTGAGGCAGCCCCAGCATTTT. This sequence joins TRBV5-6 and TRBJ1-5, with D possibly matching TRBD1 (6 bases). CDR1 and CDR2 (germline): SGHDT, YYEEEE. This CDR3 region has 19 residues. Trimming pared 0 bases from V and 7 bases from J, leaving 26 bases between.

The CDR3, as DNA: TGCAGTGCCCCCGGGCAGTACTTC. Translation gives CSAPGQYF. V gene TRBV20-1 combines with J gene TRBJ2-7; D is unresolved. The length of the CDR3 is 8 residues. Germline lookup yields CDR1 DFQATT and CDR2 SNEGSKA (reference sequence). The ends were cut back, 6 bases at V and 9 bases at J, with 6 bases in the middle.

This rearrangement joins TRBV2 to TRBJ1-6; perhaps TRBD1 as D (5 bases). V lost 2 bases to trimming and J lost 7 bases, with 15 bases between them. The CDR3 is 16 amino acids. Germline CDR1 is SNHLY and CDR2 is FYNNEI. The DNA of the CDR3 is TGTGCCAGCAGTGAAACGGTTAGGAGGGGAAATTCACCCCTCCACTTT. Amino acids: CASSETVRRGNSPLHF.

The chain combines TRBV5-4 with TRBJ1-3; a possible D gene is TRBD1 (6 bases). This CDR3 region has 15 residues. Germline-derived CDR1 and CDR2 are SGHNT and YYREEE (reference sequence). V lost 0 bases and J 7 bases, leaving 14 bases between the germline ends. The CDR3 sequence: CASSLEEQGWNTIYF. The CDR3 DNA sequence: TGTGCCAGCAGCTTGGAAGAGCAGGGGTGGAACACCATATATTTT.

This rearrangement joins TRBV9 to TRBJ1-4; TRBD1 agrees at 9 bases. V gave up 4 bases and J gave up 7 bases; unmatched junction bases: 5. There are 14 residues in the CDR3. Germline V CDR1 and CDR2: SGDLS, YYNGEE. The CDR3 DNA sequence: TGTGCCAGCAGCACGGGACAGGGAAGTGAAAAACTGTTTTTT. Protein product: CASSTGQGSEKLFF.

The rearrangement joins TRBV28 to TRBJ2-7; D not certain. V was shortened by 2 bases and J by 3 bases, with 17 bases between the two germline ends. CDR1 MDHEN and CDR2 SYDVKM come from the germline V gene. The CDR3 extends over 16 amino acids. The CDR3 bases are TGTGCCAGCAGTTTAGGTCCCCTTGCGGAGTACTACGAGCAGTACTTC. It translates to CASSLGPLAEYYEQYF.

This clone was seen a single time. The chain links TRBV7-3 to TRBJ2-3; 11 bases agree with TRBD2. This CDR3 contains 17 residues. Germline CDR1 reads SGHTA; CDR2 reads FQGTGA. V lost 1 base to trimming and J lost 5 bases; unmatched junction nucleotides: 8. CDR3 coding DNA: TGTGCCAGCAGCTTAAGCCTGACTAGCGGGGTTGGAGATACGCAGTATTTT. Protein: CASSLSLTSGVGDTQYF.

The genes are TRBV6-1 and TRBJ1-4, with 8 bases aligning to TRBD1. Unmatched junction bases numbered 7, after V lost 5 bases and J lost 5 bases. CDR1 MNHNS and CDR2 SASEGT come from the germline V gene. CDR3 length: 15 amino acids. CDR3 amino acids: CASSKGTGGNEKLFF. Here the CDR3 DNA reads TGTGCCAGCAGTAAGGGGACAGGCGGCAATGAAAAACTGTTTTTT.

This chain joins TRBV2 and TRBJ2-5; 14 positions match TRBD2. Trimming took 7 bases from V and 1 from J; bases not matched to a gene: 2. The CDR3 has 15 residues. In germline, CDR1 is SNHLY, CDR2 FYNNEI. CDR3 region: CASMTSGGVQETQYF. The CDR3 region has the DNA TGTGCCAGCATGACTAGCGGGGGGGTCCAAGAGACCCAGTACTTC.

V and J are TRBV2 and TRBJ2-1; TRBD2 agrees at 10 bases. V was clipped by 5 bases and J by 7 bases; unmatched bases: 8. Per the germline V gene, CDR1 is SNHLY and CDR2 is FYNNEI. The CDR3 consists of 15 residues. The CDR3 region is CASSPSGGHGNEQFF. The CDR3 DNA sequence: TGTGCCAGCAGTCCTAGCGGGGGACACGGGAATGAGCAGTTCTTC.

This clone has a handful of counts. This chain links TRBV7-3 with TRBJ2-3; TRBD2 agrees at 8 bases. J gave up 0 bases and V 4 bases, and 6 bases lay outside the gene matches. Looked up from germline, CDR1 is SGHTA and CDR2 is FQGTGA. This CDR3 is 16 amino acids long. CDR3 sequence (DNA): TGTGCCAGCAGCTCCCTTGGCGGGGGGAGCACAGATACGCAGTATTTT. Its protein is CASSSLGGGSTDTQYF.

This clone was observed a few times. CDR3 residues: CASSLGQEQTQYF. In DNA, the CDR3 is TGTGCCAGCTCATTGGGACAGGAGCAGACCCAGTACTTC. This chain links TRBV18 with TRBJ2-5; 8 bases are shared with TRBD1. The CDR3 runs 13 residues. The germline V gene encodes CDR1 KGHSH and CDR2 LQKENI. Trimming cost V 5 bases and J 6 bases; bases outside gene matches: 5.